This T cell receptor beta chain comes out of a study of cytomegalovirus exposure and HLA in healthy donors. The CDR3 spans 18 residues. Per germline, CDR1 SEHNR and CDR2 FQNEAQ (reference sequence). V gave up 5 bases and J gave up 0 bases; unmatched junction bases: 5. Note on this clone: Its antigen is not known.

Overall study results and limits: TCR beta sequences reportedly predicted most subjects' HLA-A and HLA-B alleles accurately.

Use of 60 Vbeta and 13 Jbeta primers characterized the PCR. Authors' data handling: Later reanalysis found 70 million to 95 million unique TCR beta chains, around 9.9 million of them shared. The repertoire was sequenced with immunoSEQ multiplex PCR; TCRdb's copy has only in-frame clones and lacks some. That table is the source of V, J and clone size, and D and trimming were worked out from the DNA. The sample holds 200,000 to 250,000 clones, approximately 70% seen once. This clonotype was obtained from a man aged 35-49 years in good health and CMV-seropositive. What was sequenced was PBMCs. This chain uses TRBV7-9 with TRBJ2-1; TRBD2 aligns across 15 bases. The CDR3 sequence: CASSLGTSGGSSYNEQFF. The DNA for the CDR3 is TGTGCCAGCAGCCTAGGGACTAGCGGGGGGAGCTCCTACAATGAGCAGTTCTTC.